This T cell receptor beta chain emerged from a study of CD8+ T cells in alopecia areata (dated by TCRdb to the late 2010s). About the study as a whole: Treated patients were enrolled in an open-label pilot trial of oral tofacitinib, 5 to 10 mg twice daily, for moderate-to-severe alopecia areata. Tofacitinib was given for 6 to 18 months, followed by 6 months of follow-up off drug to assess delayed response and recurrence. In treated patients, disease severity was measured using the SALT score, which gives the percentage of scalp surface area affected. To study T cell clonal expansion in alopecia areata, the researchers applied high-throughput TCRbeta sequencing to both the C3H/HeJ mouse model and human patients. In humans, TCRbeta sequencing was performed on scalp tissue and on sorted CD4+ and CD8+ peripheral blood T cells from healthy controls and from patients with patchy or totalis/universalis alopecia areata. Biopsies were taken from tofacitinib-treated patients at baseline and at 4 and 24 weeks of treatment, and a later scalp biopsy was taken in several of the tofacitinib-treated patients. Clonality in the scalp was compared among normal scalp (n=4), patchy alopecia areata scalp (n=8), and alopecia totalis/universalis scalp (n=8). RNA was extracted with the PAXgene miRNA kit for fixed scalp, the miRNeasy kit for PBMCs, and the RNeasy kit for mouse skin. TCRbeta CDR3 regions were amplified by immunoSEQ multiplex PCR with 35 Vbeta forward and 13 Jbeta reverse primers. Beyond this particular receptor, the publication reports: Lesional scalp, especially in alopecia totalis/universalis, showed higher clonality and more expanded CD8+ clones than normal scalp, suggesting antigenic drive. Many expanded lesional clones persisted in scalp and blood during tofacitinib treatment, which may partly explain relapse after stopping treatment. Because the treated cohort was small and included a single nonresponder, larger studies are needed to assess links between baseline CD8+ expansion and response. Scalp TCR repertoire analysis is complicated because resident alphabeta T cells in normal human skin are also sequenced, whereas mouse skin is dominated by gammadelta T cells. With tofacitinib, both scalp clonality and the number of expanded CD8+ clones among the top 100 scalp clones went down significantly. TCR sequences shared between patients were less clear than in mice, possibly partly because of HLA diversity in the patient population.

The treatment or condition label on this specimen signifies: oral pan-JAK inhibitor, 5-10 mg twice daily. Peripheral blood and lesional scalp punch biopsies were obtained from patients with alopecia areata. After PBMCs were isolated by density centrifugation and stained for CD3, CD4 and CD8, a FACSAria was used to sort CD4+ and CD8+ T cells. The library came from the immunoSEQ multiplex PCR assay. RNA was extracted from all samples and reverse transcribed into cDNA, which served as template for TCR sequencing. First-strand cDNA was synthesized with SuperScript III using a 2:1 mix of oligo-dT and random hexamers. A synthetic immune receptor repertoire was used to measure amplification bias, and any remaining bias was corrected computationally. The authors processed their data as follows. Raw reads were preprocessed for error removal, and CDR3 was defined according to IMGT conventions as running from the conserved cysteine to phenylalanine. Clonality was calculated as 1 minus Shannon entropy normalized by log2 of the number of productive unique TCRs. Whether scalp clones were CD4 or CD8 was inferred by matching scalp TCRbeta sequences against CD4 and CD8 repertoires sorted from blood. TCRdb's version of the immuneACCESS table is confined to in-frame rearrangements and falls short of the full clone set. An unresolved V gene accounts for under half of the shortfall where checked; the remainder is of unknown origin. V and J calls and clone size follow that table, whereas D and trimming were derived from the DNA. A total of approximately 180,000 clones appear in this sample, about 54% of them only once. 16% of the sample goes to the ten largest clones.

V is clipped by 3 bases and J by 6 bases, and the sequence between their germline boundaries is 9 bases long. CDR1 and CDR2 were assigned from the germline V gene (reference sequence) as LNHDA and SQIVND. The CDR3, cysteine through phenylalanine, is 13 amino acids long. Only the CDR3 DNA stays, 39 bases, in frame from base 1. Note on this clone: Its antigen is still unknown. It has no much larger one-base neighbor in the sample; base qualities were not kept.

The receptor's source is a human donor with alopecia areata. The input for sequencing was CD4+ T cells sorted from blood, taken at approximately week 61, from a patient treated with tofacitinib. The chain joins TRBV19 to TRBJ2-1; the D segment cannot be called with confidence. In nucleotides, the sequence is TGTGCCAGTAGTATGGCCGGAATCAATGAGCAGTTCTTC. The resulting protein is CASSMAGINEQFF.